This TCR beta chain was captured by sequencing in a study of neoadjuvant anti-PD-1 for oral cavity cancer. Across the whole study: Patients without progression got a fourth dose around day 43.

Germline V CDR1 and CDR2: LGHNA, YNFKEQ. Trimming shortened V by 6 bases and J by 9 bases, and 12 bases separated the two germline ends. The length of the CDR3 is 13 residues. Time point reported: after neoadjuvant nivolumab, at surgical resection. Patients had HPV-negative, locally advanced oral cavity squamous cell carcinoma. No culture or expansion preceded analysis of these blood cells. Blood libraries mostly used roughly 500 ng genomic DNA, six replicates each. Here immunoSEQ multiplex PCR was the method, and the copy in TCRdb shows in-frame clones only, minus some. The sample includes 63,000 or so clones, 70% to 90% of them seen just once.

The sample consisted of PBMCs, taken after nivolumab (anti-PD-1) treatment. The receptor was isolated from a person between 35 and 79 years old with oral cavity squamous cell carcinoma. This chain joins TRBV4-2 and TRBJ2-6; D call uncertain. The CDR3 bases are TGTGCCAGCAGATACTTGGGCATCAACGTCCTGACTTTC. It translates to CASRYLGINVLTF.